A single T cell receptor beta chain is shown here with its context. Its cognate antigen has yet to be identified. No base-level quality is on record; no much larger clone is a single base apart. This sample is drawn from a study of blood T cell repertoires in COVID-19 (dated by TCRdb to about 2020). Describing the broader study: Samples from collaborators originated in the United States, Italy and Spain and spanned both the acute and convalescent phases of COVID-19. The prospective study material was composed of cDNA or gDNA derived from T cells, B-cell-depleted T cells, or PBMCs. Subjects who had been exposed to COVID-19, were actively infected with it, or had recovered from it provided the deeply sampled blood TCRbeta repertoires that made up the dataset. A freely available public database, intended as a resource for researchers studying the immune response to SARS-CoV-2, is where the repertoires were released. The samples were drawn from two sources: the first 160 participants of the ongoing ImmuneRACE study, and fewer than 1,500 subjects contributed by 6 global collaborators. Nearly every sample came with metadata listing a de-identified subject ID, COVID-19 status, age in years and sex. Where HLA class I and class II types were available, the types were taken from metadata supplied by the sample provider, not from assay-based typing. General study outcomes and caveats: The quantity of clinical and demographic metadata differed by source and by participant and was supplied without curation.

TCRbeta CDR3 regions were amplified from genomic DNA using the immunoSEQ Assay, a bias-controlled multiplex PCR. The original methods were these. Nucleated cell counts per sample were estimated from amplification of reference gene primers within the assay. To quantify the absolute abundance of each unique TCRbeta CDR3 rearrangement, sequence reads were collapsed and filtered. For each sample, productive Simpson clonality was calculated as the square root of Simpson's diversity index over productive rearrangements. Here the immuneACCESS table is served through TCRdb, limited to in-frame sequences with V and J called. Missing clones are a known gap in these copies; in checked studies unresolved V genes cover under half, and the rest lacks a known reason. V, J and clone size reflect that table, while D and trimming were determined from the DNA. For this sample there are approximately 340,000 clones; just over 90% appear just once. The ten most abundant clones make up about 0.78% of the sample.

From the cysteine through the phenylalanine, the CDR3 covers 12 amino acids. CDR3 DNA is the only sequence kept; it has 36 bases, read in frame from the first base. The V end gives up 7 bases and the J end 4 bases, leaving 5 bases in the junction not matched to a gene. In the germline V gene, CDR1 corresponds to SQVTM and CDR2 to ANQGSEA. Participants in the prospective study were aged roughly 18 to 95 years, lived in about two dozen United States geographic areas, and enrolled through a virtual design. Cohort assignment in the prospective study relied on participant-reported clinical history from a screening survey and a study questionnaire. Exposed participants had been in contact, within 2 weeks of entering the study, with a person who had a PCR-confirmed or clinician-diagnosed case of COVID-19. In the prospective study, mobile phlebotomists collected whole blood, serum and a nasopharyngeal or oropharyngeal swab from each participant. Over an approximately 2-month period, participants in the prospective study had the option of providing additional blood draws and questionnaires. Blood samples from the prospective study were shipped frozen or at room temperature prior to DNA extraction.

The clonotype comes from a woman aged 35 to 49 who had been exposed to COVID-19. Specimen: PBMCs or T cells enriched from blood (not recorded which). The rearrangement combines TRBV29-1 with TRBJ1-2; 8 bases in between match TRBD1. The DNA is TGCAGCGCCCGGGACAGGACCTATGGCTACACCTTC. It is translated as CSARDRTYGYTF.